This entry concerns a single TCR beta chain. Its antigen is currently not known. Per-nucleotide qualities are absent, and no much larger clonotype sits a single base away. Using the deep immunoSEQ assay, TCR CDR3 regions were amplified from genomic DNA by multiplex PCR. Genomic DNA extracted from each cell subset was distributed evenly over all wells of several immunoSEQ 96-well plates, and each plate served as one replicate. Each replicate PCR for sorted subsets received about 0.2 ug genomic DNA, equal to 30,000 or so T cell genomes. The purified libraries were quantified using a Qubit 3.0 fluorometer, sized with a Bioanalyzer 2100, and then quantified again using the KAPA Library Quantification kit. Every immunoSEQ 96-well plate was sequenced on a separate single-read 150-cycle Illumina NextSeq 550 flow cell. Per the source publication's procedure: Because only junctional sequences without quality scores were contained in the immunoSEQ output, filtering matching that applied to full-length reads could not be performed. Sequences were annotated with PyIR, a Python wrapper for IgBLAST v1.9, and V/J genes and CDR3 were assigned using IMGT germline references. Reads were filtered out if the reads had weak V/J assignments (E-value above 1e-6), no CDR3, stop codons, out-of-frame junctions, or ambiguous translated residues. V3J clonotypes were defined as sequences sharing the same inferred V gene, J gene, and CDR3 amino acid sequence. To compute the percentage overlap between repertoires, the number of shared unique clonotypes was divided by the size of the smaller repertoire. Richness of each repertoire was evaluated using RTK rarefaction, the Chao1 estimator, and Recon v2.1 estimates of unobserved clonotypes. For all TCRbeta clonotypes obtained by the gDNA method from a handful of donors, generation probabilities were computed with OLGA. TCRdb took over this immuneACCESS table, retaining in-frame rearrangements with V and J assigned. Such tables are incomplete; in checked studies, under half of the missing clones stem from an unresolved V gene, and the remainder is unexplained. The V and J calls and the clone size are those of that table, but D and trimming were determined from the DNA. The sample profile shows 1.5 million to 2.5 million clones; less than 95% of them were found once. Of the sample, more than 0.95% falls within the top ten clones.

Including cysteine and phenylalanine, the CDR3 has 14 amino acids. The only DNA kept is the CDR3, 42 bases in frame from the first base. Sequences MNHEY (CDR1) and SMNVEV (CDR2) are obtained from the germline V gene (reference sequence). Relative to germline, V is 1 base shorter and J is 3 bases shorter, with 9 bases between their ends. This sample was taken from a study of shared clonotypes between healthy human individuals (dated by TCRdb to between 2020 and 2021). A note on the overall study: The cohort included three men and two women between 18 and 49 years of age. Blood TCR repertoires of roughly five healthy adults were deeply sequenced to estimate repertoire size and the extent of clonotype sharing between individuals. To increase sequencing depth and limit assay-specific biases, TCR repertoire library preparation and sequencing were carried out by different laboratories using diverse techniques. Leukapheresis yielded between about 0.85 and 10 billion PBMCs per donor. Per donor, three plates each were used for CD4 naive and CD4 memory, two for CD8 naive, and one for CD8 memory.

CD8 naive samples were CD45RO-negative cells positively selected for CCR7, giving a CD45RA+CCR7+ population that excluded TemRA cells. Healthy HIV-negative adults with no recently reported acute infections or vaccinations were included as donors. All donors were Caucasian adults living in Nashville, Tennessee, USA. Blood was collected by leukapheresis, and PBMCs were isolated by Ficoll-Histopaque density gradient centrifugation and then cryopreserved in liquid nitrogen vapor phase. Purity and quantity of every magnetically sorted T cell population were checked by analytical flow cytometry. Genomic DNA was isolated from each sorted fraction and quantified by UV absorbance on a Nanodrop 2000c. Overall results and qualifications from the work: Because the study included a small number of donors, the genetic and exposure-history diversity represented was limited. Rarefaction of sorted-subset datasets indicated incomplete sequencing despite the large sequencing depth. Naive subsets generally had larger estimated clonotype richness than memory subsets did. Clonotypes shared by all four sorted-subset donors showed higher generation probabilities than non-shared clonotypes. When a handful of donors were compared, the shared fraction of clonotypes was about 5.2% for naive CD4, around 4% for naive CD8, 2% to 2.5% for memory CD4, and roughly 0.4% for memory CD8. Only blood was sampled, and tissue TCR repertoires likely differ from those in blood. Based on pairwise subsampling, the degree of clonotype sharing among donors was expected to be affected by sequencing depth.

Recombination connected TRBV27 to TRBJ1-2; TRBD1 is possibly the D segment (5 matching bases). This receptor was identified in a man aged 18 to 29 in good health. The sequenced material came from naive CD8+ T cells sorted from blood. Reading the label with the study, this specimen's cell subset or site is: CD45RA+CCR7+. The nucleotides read TGTGCCAGCAGTTTATTTCCAGGGCACTATGGCTACACCTTC. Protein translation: CASSLFPGHYGYTF.